This TCR beta chain derives from a study of shared T cell receptors in the human thymus. TCRdb's table, derived via immunoSEQ multiplex PCR, lists solely in-frame clones and lacks some. The data contain hundreds of thousands of clones, over 75% of them singletons. The CDR3 covers 15 residues. The germline CDR1 and CDR2 sequences are SGDLS and YYNGEE. V was shortened by 0 bases and J by 1 base, with 9 bases between the two germline ends. In regard to this clone: Other DNA sequences in this sample translate to the same CDR3.

The data also belong to a second study, concerning human thymus T cells. As reported in that work: Thymus was obtained from resections taken during corrective heart surgery.

This chain joins TRBV9 and TRBJ2-3, with D possibly matching TRBD2 (6 bases). The sequenced sample was thymocytes. This receptor was obtained from a boy under three years old with a congenital heart defect. The CDR3 protein is CASSVGGERTDTQYF. The CDR3 DNA is TGTGCCAGCAGCGTAGGCGGGGAGCGCACAGATACGCAGTATTTT.